A selection of T cell receptor beta chains follows, all from one sample in a study of a mutant IDH1 vaccine in newly diagnosed glioma. Only in-frame clones appear in the TCRdb table, and some are missing; sequencing was by immunoSEQ multiplex PCR. This sample has around 58,000 clones, with around 81% found just once. No antigens are known for them. The sample consisted of PBMCs, taken from a glioma patient whose treatment included an IDH1 peptide vaccine. The receptors stem from a man in his thirties or forties with glioma. Each CDR3 is given with its conserved first and last residue. D genes are given only for firm matches. Size is stated for part of the rows, as once, few or many counts, or as a class when the clone is expanded.

TRBD1	-	TRBV11-2	TRBJ1-2	CASSSSRDRGRGRDGYTF	TGTGCCAGCAGCTCGAGCCGGGACAGGGGAAGGGGAAGGGATGGCTACACCTTC
TRBD1	-	TRBV18	TRBJ2-3	CASSPPFTGGLTDTQYF	TGTGCCAGCTCACCACCGTTCACAGGGGGCCTCACAGATACGCAGTATTTT
-	-	TRBV6-5	TRBJ1-2	CASSSSFGPHYGYTF	TGTGCCAGCAGTTCCTCTTTCGGACCGCACTATGGCTACACCTTC
-	-	TRBV7-6	TRBJ1-4	CASSLAAGLGTNEKLFF	TGTGCCAGCAGCTTAGCTGCCGGTCTGGGGACCAATGAAAAACTGTTTTTT
-	-	TRBV27	TRBJ2-7	CASSETPSSSYEQYF	TGTGCCAGCAGCGAGACACCGTCCAGCTCCTACGAGCAGTACTTC
TRBD1	-	TRBV19	TRBJ1-1	CASSREGARTEAFF	TGTGCCAGTAGTCGAGAGGGGGCGAGGACTGAAGCTTTCTTT
TRBD1	few	TRBV5-1	TRBJ1-1	CASSLGRGLALNTEAFF	TGCGCCAGCAGCTTAGGCAGGGGGCTCGCTCTGAACACTGAAGCTTTCTTT
-	-	TRBV7-9	TRBJ2-2	CASSSLDSFTGELFF	TGTGCCAGCAGCTCATTGGACAGTTTTACCGGGGAGCTGTTTTTT
-	few	TRBV11-3	TRBJ2-2	CASSLKQGGEHRGAVF	TGTGCCAGCAGCTTAAAACAGGGCGGGGAACACCGGGGAGCTGTTTTT
-	-	TRBV28	TRBJ1-1	CASSLLGGSGTEAFF	TGTGCCAGCAGTCTACTGGGGGGGTCGGGCACTGAAGCTTTCTTT
TRBD1	-	TRBV7-9	TRBJ2-2	CASSLVGTATGELFF	TGTGCCAGCAGCCTAGTAGGGACAGCGACCGGGGAGCTGTTTTTT